This TCR beta chain was observed in a study of tumor-infiltrating lymphocytes in primary liver carcinoma. Points from the study as a whole: Tumor region pairs outstripped tumor-adjacent and tumor-blood pairs in overlap.

This clonotype has only a few counts. The antigen is unknown. Germline CDR1 SGHRS, CDR2 YFSETQ. Trimming pared 0 bases from V and 2 bases from J, leaving 8 bases between. CDR3 length: 14 residues. From roughly 20-30 mg of unsorted bulk tissue, DNA and RNA were co-extracted together. Surgeons treated the primary liver carcinoma of the patients by surgical resection. Each tumor sample had over 80% viable tumor cells. Constant-region priming of 500 ng total RNA yielded TCR beta cDNA. Modified slightly, ARM-PCR produced TCR beta libraries over three nested multiplex PCR rounds. Primers for the first two PCR rounds were TRBV1-TRBV30 forward primers and a C-beta reverse primer (roughly 10 cycles per round). MiXCR, applied by TCRdb to the multiplex PCR reads, yields one record per CDR3 protein. The data show more than 40,000 distinct CDR3 sequences, around 64% seen once.

This clonotype originated in a man aged 40-49 years with primary liver carcinoma and hepatitis B virus infection. The chain has TRBV5-1 and TRBJ2-5; D is unclear. The source material was liver tumor tissue from sampling region 5. Subset noted: tumor region T5, tumor centre. CDR3 coding DNA: TGCGCCAGCAGCTTGGGGCGTCTTCAAGAGACCCAGTACTTC. Its translation is CASSLGRLQETQYF.